Each of the 3 T cell receptor beta chains below was sequenced from the same sample in a study of identical twins. TCRdb redid the calling of the 5' RACE reads with MiXCR, one entry per CDR3 protein. The data hold around 1.7 million distinct CDR3 sequences, with about 31% observed a single time. Sequencing input: cord blood. The receptor source for this set is a newborn girl in good health.

The V and J genes are TRBV4-2 and TRBJ2-5; TRBD2 agrees at 9 bases. The trim removed 0 bases at V and 7 bases at J, leaving 9 bases unmatched. Per the germline V gene, CDR1 is LGHNA and CDR2 is YNFKEQ. The CDR3 has 16 residues. DNA of the CDR3: TGTGCCAGCAGCCAAGATCGGACTAGCGCACGAGGGACCCAGTACTTC. Residues: CASSQDRTSARGTQYF.

V and J are TRBV7-6 and TRBJ2-3; tentatively, D is TRBD2 (5 bases). This CDR3 is 16 amino acids long. The V and J ends lost 5 bases and 0 bases respectively, with 15 bases between them. CDR1 SGHVS and CDR2 FNYEAQ come from the germline V gene. The CDR3 sequence: CASSRGGRRSTDTQYF. In DNA, the CDR3 is TGTGCCAGCAGCCGGGGTGGACGGCGTAGCACAGATACGCAGTATTTT.

This chain joins TRBV7-9 and TRBJ1-3; maybe TRBD1 (6 bases). This CDR3 region has 14 residues. V lost 5 bases and J 6 bases, leaving 14 bases between the germline ends. Germline loops: CDR1 SEHNR, CDR2 FQNEAQ (reference sequence). The CDR3 protein is CASSATGRENTIYF. The CDR3 nucleotides are TGTGCCAGCAGCGCAACAGGGAGGGAAAACACCATATATTTT.